These T cell receptor beta chains were read from a single sample in a study of cytomegalovirus exposure and HLA in healthy donors. TCRdb's table, derived via immunoSEQ multiplex PCR, lists solely in-frame clones and lacks some. Of around 100,000 clones in the sample, around 77% are singletons; the top ten hold about 5%. Specimen: PBMCs. The source of these receptors is a woman in her 30s in good health and CMV-seropositive. Both conserved end residues are part of each CDR3. D genes are given only for firm matches. Some rows mark clone size as missing; the rest say once, few, many or name a class of expanded clone.

size,D,V,J,DNA,CDR3
.,TRBD2,TRBV6-5,TRBJ2-1,TGTGCCAGCACCTCGTTTAGCGGGAGACAGCAGTTCTTC,CASTSFSGRQQFF
few,.,TRBV5-1,TRBJ1-1,TGCGCCAGCAGCTTGGTAGGGGGACCCTTGGACACTGAAGCTTTCTTT,CASSLVGGPLDTEAFF
.,.,TRBV11-2,TRBJ1-6,TGTGCCAGCAGCGCAAGACAGTTCGGGGGGTCACCCCTCCACTTT,CASSARQFGGSPLHF
.,.,TRBV29-1,TRBJ2-7,TGCAGCGTTGGGAGCAGGGTCTCCTACGAGCAGTACTTC,CSVGSRVSYEQYF
.,TRBD2,TRBV7-9,TRBJ2-3,TGTGCCAATACCGGGACTAGCGGGACGGAAGATACGCAGTATTTT,CANTGTSGTEDTQYF
.,.,TRBV4-1,TRBJ1-4,TGCGCCAGCAGCCTCGGACACCCGTCCAATGAAAAACTGTTTTTT,CASSLGHPSNEKLFF
.,.,TRBV6-1,TRBJ1-2,TGTGCCAGCAGTGGCGCCGCCTCCCTCTATGGCTACACCTTC,CASSGAASLYGYTF
.,.,TRBV6-4,TRBJ1-1,TGTGCCAGCAGTGACGGTCACATGAACACTGAAGCTTTCTTT,CASSDGHMNTEAFF
few,TRBD1,TRBV30,TRBJ1-3,TGTGCCTGGAGACAGGGGGCCCTTGGAAACACCATATATTTT,CAWRQGALGNTIYF
.,.,TRBV5-5,TRBJ1-5,TGTGCCAGCAGCTTGTTAGCCACCGGGATTTTGGGCAATCAGCCCCAGCATTTT,CASSLLATGILGNQPQHF
.,TRBD2,TRBV9,TRBJ2-1,TGTGCCAGCAGCGACACTAGCGGACCCTACAATGAGCAGTTCTTC,CASSDTSGPYNEQFF
.,TRBD2,TRBV5-4,TRBJ2-3,TGTGCCAGCAGCTTGGTGGGGGGGAGCACAGATACGCAGTATTTT,CASSLVGGSTDTQYF
few,.,TRBV5-1,TRBJ2-3,TGCGCCAGCAGCTTGGGAAGGGGGAGTGTCACAGATACGCAGTATTTT,CASSLGRGSVTDTQYF
.,TRBD2,TRBV5-1,TRBJ2-1,TGCGCCAGCGGAGGGGCAAGCGGGAGGAATAGGAATGAGCAGTTCTTC,CASGGASGRNRNEQFF
.,.,TRBV14,TRBJ2-7,TGTGCCAGCAGCCAAGTCTACTACGAGCAGTACTTC,CASSQVYYEQYF
.,TRBD1,TRBV7-2,TRBJ1-3,TGTGCCAGCAGCTTAGCCGGACAGGTTGTCTCTGGAAACACCATATATTTT,CASSLAGQVVSGNTIYF
.,.,TRBV6-5,TRBJ1-3,TGTGCCAGCAGCCCGCAGGACTCTGGAAACACCGTATATTTT,CASSPQDSGNTVYF
.,.,TRBV2,TRBJ1-2,TGTGCCAGCAGTGAAGCGGGGGAGGACTACTATGGCTACACCTTC,CASSEAGEDYYGYTF
few,.,TRBV11-3,TRBJ1-1,.,CASSFGQGYTEAFF
once,TRBD2,TRBV27,TRBJ2-1,TGTGCCAGCAGTTCGCGCGGGAGGGGGGGAGGGCCGATCTACAATGAGCAGTTCTTC,CASSSRGRGGGPIYNEQFF
.,.,TRBV27,TRBJ1-1,TGTGCCAGCAGTTGGGGAGTCAACACTGAAGCTTTCTTT,CASSWGVNTEAFF
.,.,TRBV7-2,TRBJ1-1,TGTGCCAGCAGCTTAGGACTGCTTCGGGCTTTCTTT,CASSLGLLRAFF
.,.,TRBV6-5,TRBJ2-5,TGTGCCAGCATGAGGACTACCAAAGAGACCCAGTACTTC,CASMRTTKETQYF
.,.,TRBV7-9,TRBJ2-3,TGTGCCAGCAGCTTACTGGGGACTAGCACAGATACGCAGTATTTT,CASSLLGTSTDTQYF
.,.,TRBV19,TRBJ1-2,TGTGCCAGTAGTATACTCGCCGACGGGGGCTATGGCTACACCTTC,CASSILADGGYGYTF
.,.,TRBV29-1,TRBJ1-2,TGCAGCGCGAAAGCAGGCTACAACTATGGCTACACCTTC,CSAKAGYNYGYTF
once,TRBD2,TRBV29-1,TRBJ2-2,TGCAGCGTCGGTGGTGGGACTAGCGGGAAAGGTTTAACCGGGGAGCTGTTTTTT,CSVGGGTSGKGLTGELFF
.,.,TRBV19,TRBJ1-1,TGTGCCAGTAGTAGGCTCCCCCACAGGCAGACCAACACTGAAGCTTTCTTT,CASSRLPHRQTNTEAFF
.,.,TRBV2,TRBJ1-3,TGTGCCAGCAGTGAATCAGGCTCTGGAAACACCATATATTTT,CASSESGSGNTIYF
.,TRBD2,TRBV5-1,TRBJ2-1,TGCGCCAGCAGCTTCGGGACTAGCGGGGCGGATGAGCAGTTCTTC,CASSFGTSGADEQFF
.,TRBD1,TRBV19,TRBJ2-1,TGTGCCAGTAGTATTTGGGACAGTTCAAATGAGCAGTTCTTC,CASSIWDSSNEQFF
.,.,TRBV27,TRBJ2-1,TGTGCCAGCAGTCTGCGGGGCTCCTACAATGAGCAGTTCTTC,CASSLRGSYNEQFF
once,TRBD1,TRBV7-9,TRBJ2-3,TGTTCCAGCAGCTACACGCCCGGGACAGGGTTCACAGATACGCAGTATTTT,CSSSYTPGTGFTDTQYF
few,.,TRBV21-1,TRBJ1-2,TGTGCCAGCAGCTCCCAGGACAGGATTGGCTACACCTTC,CASSSQDRIGYTF
.,.,TRBV5-1,TRBJ2-1,TGCGCCAGCAGCATTGGAGGGGTCAATGAGCAGTTCTTC,CASSIGGVNEQFF
.,TRBD2,TRBV7-9,TRBJ2-1,TGTGCCAGCAGCTCGGGACTAGCGGGGGACTACAATGAGCAGTTCTTC,CASSSGLAGDYNEQFF
.,.,TRBV5-1,TRBJ1-1,TGCGCCAGCAGCGACGAGCCCGGGGCCGGGGGAGAAGCTTTCTTT,CASSDEPGAGGEAFF
.,TRBD1,TRBV19,TRBJ2-2,TGTGCCAGTAGCCATATTCCGGGACAGGGGGCTTCCGGGGAGCTGTTTTTT,CASSHIPGQGASGELFF
.,.,TRBV5-1,TRBJ1-2,TGCGCCAGCAGGGGGGGCTATGGCTACACCTTC,CASRGGYGYTF
once,.,TRBV7-9,TRBJ1-1,TGTGCCAGCAGCTTCTTTTGGAACACTGAAGCTTTCTTT,CASSFFWNTEAFF
.,.,TRBV5-1,TRBJ2-7,TGCGCCAGCAGCTTGGGTCAGAAAAACTACGAGCAGTACTTC,CASSLGQKNYEQYF
.,TRBD2,TRBV4-2,TRBJ2-5,TGTGCCAGCAGCCAAGAGGCTAGCGGGGCGGAGACCCAGTACTTC,CASSQEASGAETQYF
once,TRBD1,TRBV25-1,TRBJ1-1,TGTGCCAGCAGTGCGTTAATGCCGACAGGGGCTCTGGAAACTGAAGCTTTCTTT,CASSALMPTGALETEAFF
few,TRBD2,TRBV10-1,TRBJ2-3,TGCGCCAGCAGTCAAGGACTAGCCACCACAGATACGCAGTATTTT,CASSQGLATTDTQYF
.,.,TRBV9,TRBJ1-1,TGTGCCAGCAGCCCCTCGCCAGGGGCGGTTGGCACTGAAGCTTTCTTT,CASSPSPGAVGTEAFF
.,.,TRBV28,TRBJ1-5,TGTGCCAGCAGGTTCTATGGACAGAGCAATCAGCCCCAGCACTTT,CASRFYGQSNQPQHF
.,TRBD1,TRBV30,TRBJ1-3,TGTGCCTGGAGTGGCCGGGACAGGGAAAACACCATATATTTT,CAWSGRDRENTIYF
.,TRBD1,TRBV2,TRBJ1-1,TGTGCCAGCAGGGGACAGGGTGGGACTGAAGCTTTCTTT,CASRGQGGTEAFF
once,TRBD2,TRBV10-3,TRBJ2-5,TGTGCCATCAGTGAAGGGGGAGCGGGAGGTCGGGAGACCCAGTACTTC,CAISEGGAGGRETQYF
.,.,TRBV6-1,TRBJ2-1,TGTGCCAGCAGTAGGCAGGGTGGAAATGAGCAGTTCTTC,CASSRQGGNEQFF